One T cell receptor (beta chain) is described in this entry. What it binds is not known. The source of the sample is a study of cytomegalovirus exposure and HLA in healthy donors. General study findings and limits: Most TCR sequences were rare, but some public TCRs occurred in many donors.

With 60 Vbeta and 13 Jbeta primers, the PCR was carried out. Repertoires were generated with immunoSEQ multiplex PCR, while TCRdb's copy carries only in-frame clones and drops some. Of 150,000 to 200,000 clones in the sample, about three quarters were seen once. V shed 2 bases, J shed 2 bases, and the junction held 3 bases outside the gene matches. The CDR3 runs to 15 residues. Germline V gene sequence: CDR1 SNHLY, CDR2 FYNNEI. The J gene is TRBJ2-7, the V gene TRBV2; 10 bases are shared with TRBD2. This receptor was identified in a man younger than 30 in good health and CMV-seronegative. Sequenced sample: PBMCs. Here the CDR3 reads CASSEFSGGTYEQYF. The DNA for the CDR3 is TGTGCCAGCAGTGAATTTAGCGGGGGGACCTACGAGCAGTACTTC.